This entry lists 13 T cell receptor beta chains sequenced from one sample in a study of human T cells and chemical hapten exposure. Each CDR3 protein is one row after TCRdb ran MiXCR on the RACE reads. This sample has about 48,000 distinct CDR3 sequences, with approximately 9.9% found just once. Time point: patch test 3, about 24 weeks after DPC sensitization. Described treatment: therapeutic diphenylcyclopropenone sensitization with weekly scalp DPC. Here the sequenced sample was whole blood, taken in connection with sensitization to the hapten diphenylcyclopropenone (DPC). The receptor set was obtained from a woman in her thirties or forties with alopecia areata. Some clones in this sample may be carry-over from other donors' samples.

CDR3 in amino acids: CASSGLNQPQHF. CDR3 nucleotides: TGTGCCAGCAGCGGACTTAATCAGCCCCAGCATTTT. J is TRBJ1-5 and V is TRBV12-3 or TRBV12-4; D is undetermined. V was cut by 6 bases and J by 4 bases, with 7 bases left in between. CDR3 length equals 12 residues.

This chain uses TRBV18 with TRBJ2-6; possible D gene TRBD2, 5 bases. This CDR3 is 15 amino acids long. Trimming took off 3 bases at V and 0 bases at J, with 6 bases between the two ends. From germline, CDR1 is KGHSH and CDR2 LQKENI. CDR3 residues: CASSPGDSGANVLTF. As DNA, the CDR3 is TGTGCCAGCTCACCGGGAGACTCTGGGGCCAACGTCCTGACTTTC.

This clonotype was observed a few times. V and J are TRBV3-1 and TRBJ1-2; D is possibly TRBD1 (6 bases). V was clipped by 1 base and J by 9 bases, with 12 bases between them. Germline V gives CDR1 LGHDT, CDR2 YNNKEL (reference sequence). The CDR3 is made up of 13 amino acids. The DNA for the CDR3 is TGTGCCAGCAGCCAAGTCGGGGGGCCGAGCTACACCTTC. This encodes CASSQVGGPSYTF.

This chain uses TRBV30 with TRBJ2-1; 11 positions agree with TRBD2. The germline V gene has CDR1 GTSNPN and CDR2 SVGIG (reference sequence). This CDR3 contains 17 residues. After removal of 8 bases from V and 1 base from J, the junction contained 13 bases not matched to a gene. CDR3 coding DNA: TGTGCCGGGTACCGGGACCGACTAGCGGGGTCCTACAATGAGCAGTTCTTC. Amino acids: CAGYRDRLAGSYNEQFF. Variable domain in full (rest from reference TRBV30 and TRBJ2-1): SQTIHQWPATLVQPVGSPLSLECTVEGTSNPNLYWYRQAAGRGLQLLFYSVGIGQISSEVPQNLSASRPQDRQFILSSKKLLLSDSGFYLCAGYRDRLAGSYNEQFFGPGTRLTVL.

The sample holds a few counts of this clonotype. This chain connects TRBV12-3 or TRBV12-4 to TRBJ2-4, with D uncertain. V dropped 3 bases and J dropped 0 bases, with 12 bases sitting between them. This CDR3 contains 16 residues. The CDR3 DNA sequence: TGTGCCAGCAGTTTGTCCCGCTCTCTAGCCAAAAACATTCAGTACTTC. Its translation is CASSLSRSLAKNIQYF.

The sample holds a few counts of this clonotype. The DNA of the CDR3 is TGTGCCAGCAGCTCATCAGGGGCCCAAGAGACCCAGTACTTC. As protein: CASSSSGAQETQYF. The V call is TRBV7-7, the J call TRBJ2-5, with D tentatively TRBD1 (6 bases). V shed 4 bases and J shed 1 base, with 10 bases lying between them. Germline CDR1 and CDR2: SSHAT and FNYEAQ (reference sequence). This CDR3 has 14 amino acids.

This clonotype appeared many times. The gene calls are TRBV28 and TRBJ1-5; D is possibly TRBD1 (6 bases). The CDR3 spans 13 residues. Per the germline V gene, CDR1 is MDHEN and CDR2 is SYDVKM. Trimming removed 6 bases at V and 6 bases at J, with 12 bases between. CDR3 in amino acids: CASRRQEVQPQHF. The CDR3 DNA is TGTGCCAGCAGAAGACAGGAGGTTCAGCCCCAGCATTTT.

This clonotype appeared many times. The chain couples TRBV10-3 to TRBJ1-6, with TRBD1 identical over 7 bases. This CDR3 is built from 13 residues. Trimming removed 8 bases from V and 13 bases from J; junction bases left unmatched: 11. Germline values: CDR1 ENHRY, CDR2 SYGVKD. CDR3 coding DNA: TGTGCCATCGGGGGGACAGAACCTTGGCCCCTCCACTTT. Its translation is CAIGGTEPWPLHF.

This clonotype was seen a handful of times. The V and J genes are TRBV6-6 and TRBJ1-5, with D perhaps matching TRBD1 (6 bases). This CDR3 region has 16 residues. Germline V gene lookup returns CDR1 MNHNY and CDR2 SVGAGI (reference sequence). The V and J ends lost 6 bases and 5 bases respectively, with 20 bases between them. Here the CDR3 DNA reads TGTGCCAGCAGCGATACCCCAGGGGCCTCGGATCAGCCCCAGCATTTT. Protein product: CASSDTPGASDQPQHF.

The V and J genes are TRBV4-3 and TRBJ1-6, with D maybe TRBD1 (6 bases). CDR1 is LGHNA, CDR2 YSLEER, per germline. The CDR3 is 19 residues long. Trimming took off 0 bases at V and 6 bases at J, with 21 bases between the two ends. CDR3 in DNA: TGCGCCAGCAGCCAAGATCCACCCGGGGGCAGGGGAGGTAATTCACCCCTCCACTTT. This sequence encodes CASSQDPPGGRGGNSPLHF.

The chain uses TRBV16 and TRBJ1-3, with D perhaps matching TRBD1 (5 bases). Germline V gives CDR1 KGHSY, CDR2 FQNENV. CDR3 length: 15 amino acids. Trimming stripped 2 bases from V and 0 bases from J, with 8 bases between. The CDR3 DNA reads as TGTGCCAGCAGCCAAACAGGCACCTCTGGAAACACCATATATTTT. As protein: CASSQTGTSGNTIYF.

This clonotype was detected only a few times. Here the CDR3 reads CSARSPSYGYTF. Written as DNA, the CDR3 is TGCAGTGCTAGAAGCCCGAGCTATGGCTACACCTTC. The V gene is TRBV20-1, the J gene TRBJ1-2, with D hard to call. This CDR3 spans 12 amino acids. CDR1 is DFQATT, CDR2 SNEGSKA, per germline (reference sequence). The germline V and J ends were trimmed by 2 bases and 4 bases, with 8 bases remaining between them.

V gene TRBV7-9 combines with J gene TRBJ1-6, with D tentatively TRBD1 (6 bases). The CDR3 runs 13 residues. Per germline, CDR1 SEHNR and CDR2 FQNEAQ (reference sequence). The germline V and J ends were trimmed by 10 bases and 10 bases, with 17 bases remaining between them. The DNA for the CDR3 is TGTGCCATCTCCTCCGGCAGGGGATCACCCCTCCACTTT. It translates to CAISSGRGSPLHF.